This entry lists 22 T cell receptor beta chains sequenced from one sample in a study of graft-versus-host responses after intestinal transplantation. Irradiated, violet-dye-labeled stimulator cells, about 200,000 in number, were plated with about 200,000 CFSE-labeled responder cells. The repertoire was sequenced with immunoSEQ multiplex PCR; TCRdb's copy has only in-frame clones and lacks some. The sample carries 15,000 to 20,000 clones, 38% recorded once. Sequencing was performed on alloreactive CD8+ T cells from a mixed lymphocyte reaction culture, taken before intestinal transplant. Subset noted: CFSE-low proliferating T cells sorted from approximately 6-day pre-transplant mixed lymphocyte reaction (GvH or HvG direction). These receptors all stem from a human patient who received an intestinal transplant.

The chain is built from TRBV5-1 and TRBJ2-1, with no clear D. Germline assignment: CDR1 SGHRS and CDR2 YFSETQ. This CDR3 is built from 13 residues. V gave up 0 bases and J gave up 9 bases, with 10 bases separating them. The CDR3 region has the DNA TGCGCCAGCAGCTTGGCCCCTAGTACTGAGCAGTTCTTC. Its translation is CASSLAPSTEQFF.

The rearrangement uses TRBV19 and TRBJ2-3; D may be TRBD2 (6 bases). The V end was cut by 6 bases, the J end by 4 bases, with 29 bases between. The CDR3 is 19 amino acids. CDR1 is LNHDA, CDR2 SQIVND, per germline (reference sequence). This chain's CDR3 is CASRPGLKRKIVMADTQYF. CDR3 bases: TGTGCCAGTAGACCGGGACTCAAAAGGAAGATCGTAATGGCAGATACGCAGTATTTT.

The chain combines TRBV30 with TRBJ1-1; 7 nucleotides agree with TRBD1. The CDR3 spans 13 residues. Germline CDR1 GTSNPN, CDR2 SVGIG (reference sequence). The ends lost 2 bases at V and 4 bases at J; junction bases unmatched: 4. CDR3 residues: CAWSRGGLTEAFF. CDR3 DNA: TGTGCCTGGAGTCGAGGGGGCCTCACTGAAGCTTTCTTT.

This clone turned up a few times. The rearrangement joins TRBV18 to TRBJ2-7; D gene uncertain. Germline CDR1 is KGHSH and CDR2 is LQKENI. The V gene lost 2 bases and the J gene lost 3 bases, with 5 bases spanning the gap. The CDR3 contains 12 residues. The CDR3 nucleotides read TGTGCCAGCTCACCATGGGGCTACGAGCAGTACTTC. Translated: CASSPWGYEQYF.

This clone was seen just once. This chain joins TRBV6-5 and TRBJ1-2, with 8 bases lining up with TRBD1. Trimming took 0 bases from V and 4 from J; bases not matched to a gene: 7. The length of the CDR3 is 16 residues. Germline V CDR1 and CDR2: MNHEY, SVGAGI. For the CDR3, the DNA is TGTGCCAGCAGTTACTCTCGGACAGGGAAGCTCTATGGCTACACCTTC. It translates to CASSYSRTGKLYGYTF.

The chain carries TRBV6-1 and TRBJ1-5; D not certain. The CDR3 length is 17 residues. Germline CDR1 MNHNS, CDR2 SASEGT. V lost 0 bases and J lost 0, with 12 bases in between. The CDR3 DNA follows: TGTGCCAGCAGTGAAGCGCTTCGCAGGTATAGCAATCAGCCCCAGCATTTT. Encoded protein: CASSEALRRYSNQPQHF.

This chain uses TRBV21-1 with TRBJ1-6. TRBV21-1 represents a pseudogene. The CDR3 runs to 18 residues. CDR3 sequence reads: CASSQRLATIHHNSPLHF. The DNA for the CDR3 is TGTGCCAGCAGTCAGCGATTAGCTACCATACATCATAATTCACCCCTCCACTTT.

The CDR3 region is CASSLWLWYNEQFF. CDR3 DNA: TGCGCCAGCAGCTTGTGGTTATGGTACAATGAGCAGTTCTTC. This sequence joins TRBV5-1 and TRBJ2-1, with D unresolved. Germline lookup yields CDR1 SGHRS and CDR2 YFSETQ. The CDR3 contains 14 residues. Trimming took 1 base from V and 4 from J, leaving 9 bases between them.

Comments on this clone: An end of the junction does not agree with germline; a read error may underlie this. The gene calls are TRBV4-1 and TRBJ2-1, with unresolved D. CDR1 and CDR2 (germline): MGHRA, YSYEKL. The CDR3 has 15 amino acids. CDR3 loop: CASSQYVALYNEQFF. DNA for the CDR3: TGTGCCAGCAGCCAATATGTTGCCCTATACAATGAGCAGTTCTTC.

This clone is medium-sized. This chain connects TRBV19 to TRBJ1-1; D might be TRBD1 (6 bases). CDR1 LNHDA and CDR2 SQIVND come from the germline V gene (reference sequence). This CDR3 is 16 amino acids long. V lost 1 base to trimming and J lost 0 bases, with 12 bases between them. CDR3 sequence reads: CASSIGGGLMNTEAFF. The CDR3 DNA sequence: TGTGCCAGTAGTATAGGAGGGGGTTTAATGAACACTGAAGCTTTCTTT.

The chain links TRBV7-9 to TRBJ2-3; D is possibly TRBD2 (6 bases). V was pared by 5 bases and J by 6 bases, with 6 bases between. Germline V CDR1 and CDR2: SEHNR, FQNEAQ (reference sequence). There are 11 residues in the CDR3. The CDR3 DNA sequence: TGTGCCAGCAGCCGGGAGGATACGCAGTATTTT. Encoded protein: CASSREDTQYF.

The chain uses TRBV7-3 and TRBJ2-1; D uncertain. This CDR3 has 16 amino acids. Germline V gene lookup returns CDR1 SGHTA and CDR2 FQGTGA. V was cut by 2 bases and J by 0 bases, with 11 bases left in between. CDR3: CASSLQGASSYNEQFF. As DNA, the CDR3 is TGTGCCAGCAGCTTACAAGGCGCTAGCTCCTACAATGAGCAGTTCTTC. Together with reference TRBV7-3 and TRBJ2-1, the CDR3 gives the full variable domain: GAGVSQTPSNKVTEKGKYVELRCDPISGHTALYWYRQSLGQGPEFLIYFQGTGAADDSGLPNDRFFAVRPEGSVSTLKIQRTERGDSAVYLCASSLQGASSYNEQFFGPGTRLTVL.

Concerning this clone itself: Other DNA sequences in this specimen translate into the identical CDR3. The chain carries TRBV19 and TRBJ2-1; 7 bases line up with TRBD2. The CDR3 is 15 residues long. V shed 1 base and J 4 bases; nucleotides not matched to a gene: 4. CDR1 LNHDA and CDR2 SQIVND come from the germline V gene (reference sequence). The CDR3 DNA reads TGTGCCAGTAGTATAGGGACTAGTGGGTACAATGAGCAGTTCTTC. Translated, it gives CASSIGTSGYNEQFF.

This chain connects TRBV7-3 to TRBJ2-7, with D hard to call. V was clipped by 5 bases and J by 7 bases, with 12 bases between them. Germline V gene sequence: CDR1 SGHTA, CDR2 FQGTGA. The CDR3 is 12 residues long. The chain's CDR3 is CASSPDGWEQYF. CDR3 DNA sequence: TGTGCCAGCAGCCCTGACGGGTGGGAGCAGTACTTC.

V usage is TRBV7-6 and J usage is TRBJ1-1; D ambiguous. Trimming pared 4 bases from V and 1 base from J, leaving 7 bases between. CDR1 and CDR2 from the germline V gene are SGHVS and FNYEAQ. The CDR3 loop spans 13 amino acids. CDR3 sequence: CASSYDGNTEAFF. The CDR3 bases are TGTGCCAGCAGCTACGACGGGAACACTGAAGCTTTCTTT.

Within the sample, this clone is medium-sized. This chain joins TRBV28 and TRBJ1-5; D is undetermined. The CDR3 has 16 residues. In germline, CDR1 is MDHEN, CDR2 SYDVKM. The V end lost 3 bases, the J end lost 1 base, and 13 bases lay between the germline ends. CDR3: CASSFVGLGSNQPQHF. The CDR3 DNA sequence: TGTGCCAGCAGTTTTGTGGGTTTAGGGAGCAATCAGCCCCAGCATTTT.

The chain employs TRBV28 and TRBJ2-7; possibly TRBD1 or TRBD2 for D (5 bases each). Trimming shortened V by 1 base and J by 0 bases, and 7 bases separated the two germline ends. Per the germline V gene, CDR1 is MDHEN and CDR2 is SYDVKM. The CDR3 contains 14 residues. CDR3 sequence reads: CASSLYGASYEQYF. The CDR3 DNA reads TGTGCCAGCAGTTTATACGGGGCCTCCTACGAGCAGTACTTC.

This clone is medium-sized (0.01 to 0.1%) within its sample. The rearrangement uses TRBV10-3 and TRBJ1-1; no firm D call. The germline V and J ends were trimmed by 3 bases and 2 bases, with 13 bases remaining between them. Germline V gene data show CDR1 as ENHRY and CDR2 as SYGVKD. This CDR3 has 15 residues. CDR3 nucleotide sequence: TGTGCCATCAGTGAAACGCCGAACCCTAACACTGAAGCTTTCTTT. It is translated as CAISETPNPNTEAFF.

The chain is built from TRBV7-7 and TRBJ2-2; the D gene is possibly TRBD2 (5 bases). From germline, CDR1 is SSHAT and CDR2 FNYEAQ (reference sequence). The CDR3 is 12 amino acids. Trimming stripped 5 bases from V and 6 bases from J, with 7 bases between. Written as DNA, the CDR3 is TGTGCCAGCAGCGCCGGGGCCGGGGAGCTGTTTTTT. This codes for CASSAGAGELFF.

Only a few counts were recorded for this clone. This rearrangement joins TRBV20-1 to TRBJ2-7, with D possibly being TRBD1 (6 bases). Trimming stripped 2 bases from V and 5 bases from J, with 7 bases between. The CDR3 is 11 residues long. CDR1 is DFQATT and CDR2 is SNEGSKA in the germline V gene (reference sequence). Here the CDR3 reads CSARYRDEQYF. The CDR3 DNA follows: TGCAGTGCTAGATACAGGGACGAGCAGTACTTC.

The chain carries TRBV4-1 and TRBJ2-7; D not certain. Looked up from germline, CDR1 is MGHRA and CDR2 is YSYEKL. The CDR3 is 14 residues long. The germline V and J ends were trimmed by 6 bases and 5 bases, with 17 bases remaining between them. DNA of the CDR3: TGCGCCAGCAGATTCTCTTCGATTTGGGACGAGCAGTACTTC. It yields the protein CASRFSSIWDEQYF.

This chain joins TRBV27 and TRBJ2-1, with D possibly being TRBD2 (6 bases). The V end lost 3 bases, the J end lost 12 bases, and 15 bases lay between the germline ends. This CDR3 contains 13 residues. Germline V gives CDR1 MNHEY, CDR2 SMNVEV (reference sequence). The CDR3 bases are TGTGCCAGCAGTTTTGGCGGCGGGGTGCGGCAGTTCTTC. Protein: CASSFGGGVRQFF.